These 16 T cell receptor beta chains were sequenced from one sample in a study of T-cell memory formation after mild COVID-19. MiXCR was run by TCRdb on the 5' RACE reads, yielding one entry per CDR3 protein. The table has about 180,000 distinct CDR3 sequences, roughly 17% seen once; the top ten hold approximately 2.2%. Sequencing used PBMCs or a T cell subset sorted from them (not recorded which). These receptors originate from an adult woman who had mild COVID-19 (a few samples of this study predate the infection). Cell type and time point are not known.

This clonotype appeared once. This chain connects TRBV6-6 to TRBJ1-2, with D hard to call. This CDR3 has 15 amino acids. Between the trimmed V and J ends, which lost 6 bases and 4 bases, there was a span of 18 bases. Germline assignment: CDR1 MNHNY and CDR2 SVGAGI (reference sequence). CDR3 amino acids: CASSPGPNEVYGYTF. The CDR3 bases are TGTGCCAGCAGCCCCGGACCTAACGAAGTCTATGGCTACACCTTC.

This clonotype has a handful of counts. The chain recombines TRBV11-2 with TRBJ2-1; 9 positions match TRBD2. Germline CDR1 and CDR2: SGHAT and FQNNGV. With 1 base clipped from V and 4 bases from J, the junction kept 8 bases outside the gene matches. The CDR3 extends over 17 amino acids. The CDR3: CASSLAPAGGSYNEQFF. Written as DNA, the CDR3 is TGTGCCAGCAGCTTAGCCCCAGCGGGGGGATCTTACAATGAGCAGTTCTTC.

This rearrangement joins TRBV25-1 to TRBJ1-6; D is perhaps TRBD1 (5 bases). V shed 0 bases and J shed 9 bases, with 12 bases lying between them. From germline, CDR1 is MGHDK and CDR2 SYGVNS. The CDR3 consists of 15 residues. CDR3: CASSEYLGGGSPLHF. The CDR3 DNA reads as TGTGCCAGCAGTGAATATTTGGGGGGGGGTTCACCCCTCCACTTT.

The chain links TRBV5-1 to TRBJ1-4; D ambiguous. CDR3 length equals 13 residues. Germline V lookup: CDR1 SGHRS, CDR2 YFSETQ. Between the trimmed V and J ends, which lost 4 bases and 8 bases, there was a span of 12 bases. CDR3 nucleotide sequence: TGCGCCAGCAGCCAGCGGGAAGGGGAAAAACTGTTTTTT. Translated, it gives CASSQREGEKLFF.

This clonotype was seen ten or more times. The chain combines TRBV5-1 with TRBJ2-1, with 7 positions matching TRBD2. The CDR3 sequence is 15 residues long. Germline V gives CDR1 SGHRS, CDR2 YFSETQ. The V segment lost 6 bases and the J segment 4 bases; nucleotides outside the gene matches: 10. CDR3 protein: CASKGGEGIYNEQFF. The CDR3 DNA reads as TGCGCCAGCAAAGGAGGGGAGGGGATATACAATGAGCAGTTCTTC.

This rearrangement joins TRBV24-1 to TRBJ1-2; unclear D gene. V shed 4 bases and J shed 5 bases, with 4 bases lying between them. The CDR3 extends over 11 amino acids. CDR1 is KGHDR and CDR2 is SFDVKD in the germline V gene. The CDR3 loop reads CATSDPYGYTF. CDR3 nucleotides: TGTGCCACCAGTGACCCATATGGCTACACCTTC.

This clonotype was picked up many times. The gene calls are TRBV7-9 and TRBJ2-3; tentative D call: TRBD1 (6 bases). Trimming cost V 5 bases and J 2 bases, with 8 bases left between them. The CDR3 length is 13 residues. Germline V gene data show CDR1 as SEHNR and CDR2 as FQNEAQ (reference sequence). In DNA, the CDR3 is TGTGCCAGCAGCCACAGGGTCACAGATACGCAGTATTTT. Protein sequence: CASSHRVTDTQYF.

V is TRBV10-3 and J is TRBJ2-3, with a possible D match to TRBD2 (6 bases). Trimming pared 2 bases from V and 2 bases from J, leaving 11 bases between. Looked up from germline, CDR1 is ENHRY and CDR2 is SYGVKD. This CDR3 comprises 15 residues. The CDR3 spells CAISEALANTDTQYF. The CDR3 bases are TGTGCCATCAGTGAGGCCCTAGCGAACACAGATACGCAGTATTTT.

The table lists this clonotype with many counts. The chain uses TRBV12-1 and TRBJ2-4; the tabulated D call, TRBD2, remains unverified against the DNA. TRBV12-1 is given as a pseudogene. This CDR3 has 16 residues. The CDR3 is CASSPTGGADKNIQYF. CDR3 nucleotide sequence: TGTGCCAGCAGTCCAACCGGGGGGGCCGACAAAAACATTCAGTACTTC.

The chain recombines TRBV28 with TRBJ1-1, with D hard to call. Germline V gives CDR1 MDHEN, CDR2 SYDVKM. The germline V and J ends were trimmed by 5 bases and 7 bases, with 11 bases remaining between them. The CDR3 runs to 12 residues. The CDR3 DNA is TGTGCCAGCAGTGGAACAGTGCTTGAAGCTTTCTTT. It codes for CASSGTVLEAFF.

V and J are TRBV12-3 or TRBV12-4 and TRBJ1-2, with a weak D call TRBD1 (5 bases). Trimming shortened V by 4 bases and J by 3 bases, and 12 bases separated the two germline ends. This CDR3 contains 14 residues. CDR3 in DNA: TGTGCCAGCAGTTCTCTCAGGGAGGACTATGGCTACACCTTC. This translates into CASSSLREDYGYTF.

This clonotype has a count of ten or more. The genes are TRBV7-6 and TRBJ2-1; 12 bases align to TRBD2. The CDR3 loop spans 15 amino acids. After removal of 3 bases from V and 7 bases from J, the junction contained 4 bases not matched to a gene. Germline V lookup: CDR1 SGHVS, CDR2 FNYEAQ. CDR3 amino acids: CASSLQGLAGNEQFF. The CDR3 coding sequence is TGTGCCAGCAGCTTGCAAGGACTAGCGGGAAATGAGCAGTTCTTC.

This clonotype was counted a few times. The V gene is TRBV18, the J gene TRBJ2-3, with D maybe TRBD2 (6 bases). From germline, CDR1 is KGHSH and CDR2 LQKENI. This CDR3 comprises 14 residues. The V gene lost 3 bases and the J gene lost 4 bases, with 11 bases spanning the gap. CDR3 protein: CASSPRDSSDTQYF. The CDR3 region has the DNA TGTGCCAGCTCACCCAGGGACTCCTCAGATACGCAGTATTTT.

There are a few counts of this clonotype. The chain is built from TRBV5-1 and TRBJ2-4; TRBD1 matches at 10 bases. V gave up 0 bases and J gave up 7 bases; unmatched junction bases: 1. The CDR3 covers 14 residues. Germline CDR1 and CDR2: SGHRS and YFSETQ. CDR3 coding DNA: TGCGCCAGCAGCTTGGCGGACAGGGGGAACATTCAGTACTTC. It yields the protein CASSLADRGNIQYF.

V and J are TRBV20-1 and TRBJ2-1; D not resolved. The CDR3 covers 11 residues. The germline CDR1 and CDR2 sequences are DFQATT and SNEGSKA (reference sequence). V was cut by 2 bases and J by 8 bases, with 7 bases left in between. For the CDR3, the DNA is TGCAGTGCTAGACCGAGTCATGAGCAGTTCTTC. It yields the protein CSARPSHEQFF.

V usage is TRBV6-5 and J usage is TRBJ2-3; 7 bases are a match to TRBD1. With V trimmed by 2 bases and J by 8 bases, 4 bases remained unmatched. The CDR3 runs to 13 residues. The V gene's germline CDR1 is MNHEY and CDR2 SVGAGI. In nucleotides, the CDR3 is TGTGCCAGCAGTTACAGGGGGCTAGGTACGCAGTATTTT. The encoded protein is CASSYRGLGTQYF.